This TCR beta chain was captured by sequencing in a study of OX40 agonist ivuxolimab in advanced cancers. Using immunoSEQ multiplex PCR, the repertoire was profiled, and TCRdb retains in-frame clones only, with some absent. This table holds some 71,000 clones, roughly 84% found once. Germline V gene lookup returns CDR1 LNHDA and CDR2 SQIVND (reference sequence). Trimming pared 5 bases from V and 5 bases from J, leaving 18 bases between. The CDR3 consists of 15 residues. The receptor comes from an adult with an advanced solid tumor such as melanoma, head and neck, liver or kidney cancer. Source: CD4+ or CD8+ T cells sorted from blood, taken in a trial of the OX40 agonist ivuxolimab. The chain joins TRBV19 to TRBJ2-5; a possible D gene is TRBD2 (6 bases). The CDR3, as DNA: TGTGCCAGTAGTCCCCGAGCCGCGGGGCTGGAGACCCAGTACTTC. As protein: CASSPRAAGLETQYF.